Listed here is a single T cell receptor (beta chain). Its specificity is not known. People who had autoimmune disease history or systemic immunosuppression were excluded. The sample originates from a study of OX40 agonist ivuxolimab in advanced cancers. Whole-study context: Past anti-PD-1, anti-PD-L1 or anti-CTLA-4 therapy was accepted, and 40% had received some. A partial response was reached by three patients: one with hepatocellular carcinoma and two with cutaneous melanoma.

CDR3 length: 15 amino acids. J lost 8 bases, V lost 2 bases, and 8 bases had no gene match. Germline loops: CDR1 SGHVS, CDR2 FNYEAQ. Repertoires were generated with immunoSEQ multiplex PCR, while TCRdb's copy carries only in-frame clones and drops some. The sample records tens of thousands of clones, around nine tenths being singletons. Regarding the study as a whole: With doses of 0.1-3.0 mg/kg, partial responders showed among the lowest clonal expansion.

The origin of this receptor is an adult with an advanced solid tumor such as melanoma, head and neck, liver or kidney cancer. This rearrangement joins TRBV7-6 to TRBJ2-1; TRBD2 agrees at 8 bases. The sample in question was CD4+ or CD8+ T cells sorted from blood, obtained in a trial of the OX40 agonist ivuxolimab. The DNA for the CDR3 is TGTGCCAGCAGCTTACGACGCGGGAGGTTTGATGAGCAGTTCTTC. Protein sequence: CASSLRRGRFDEQFF.